This passage covers 21 T cell receptor beta chains from one sample sequenced in a study of blood T cell repertoires in COVID-19. Sequencing used immunoSEQ multiplex PCR; TCRdb keeps in-frame clones, though not all of them. The data contain 250,000 to 400,000 clones, approximately 87% of them seen just once; the ten biggest clones take up 2.9%. The sequenced sample was peripheral blood. The receptors here all came from a woman aged 25 to 39 with COVID-19, enrolled during active disease.

This clone appeared once. This chain joins TRBV9 and TRBJ1-5; possibly TRBD1 for D (5 bases). The V gene's germline CDR1 is SGDLS and CDR2 YYNGEE. V dropped 0 bases and J dropped 1 base, with 11 bases sitting between them. The CDR3 extends over 16 amino acids. The CDR3 reads CASSVGPGDSNQPQHF. The CDR3 DNA is TGTGCCAGCAGCGTAGGGCCGGGGGACAGCAATCAGCCCCAGCATTTT.

The chain employs TRBV7-3 and TRBJ2-3; D may be TRBD2 (6 bases). The V and J ends lost 1 base and 1 base respectively, with 15 bases between them. Germline values: CDR1 SGHTA, CDR2 FQGTGA. The CDR3 sequence is 17 residues long. CDR3 sequence: CASSLRGGMAGTDTQYF. CDR3 bases: TGTGCCAGCAGCTTAAGGGGCGGGATGGCAGGCACAGATACGCAGTATTTT.

The J gene is TRBJ2-3, the V gene TRBV6-5, with 7 bases fitting TRBD2. The CDR3 is made up of 14 amino acids. V dropped 7 bases and J dropped 4; count of bases not matched to a gene: 8. The germline V gene encodes CDR1 MNHEY and CDR2 SVGAGI. The CDR3, as DNA: TGTGCCAGCATATTAGGCGGGAGTGCAGATACGCAGTATTTT. Residues: CASILGGSADTQYF.

The rearrangement uses TRBV28 and TRBJ1-5; no clear D gene. This CDR3 is built from 13 residues. V shed 9 bases and J shed 4 bases, with 13 bases lying between them. Germline V gene lookup returns CDR1 MDHEN and CDR2 SYDVKM. CDR3 loop: CASFAQTNQPQHF. The CDR3 DNA reads as TGTGCCAGTTTTGCACAAACAAATCAGCCCCAGCATTTT.

The CDR3 sequence is CASSQIPGDGYTF. The CDR3 DNA reads as TGTGCCAGCAGCCAAATCCCAGGGGATGGCTACACCTTC. The chain employs TRBV11-2 and TRBJ1-2, with D maybe TRBD1 (6 bases). V gave up 5 bases and J gave up 6 bases, with 13 bases separating them. Germline values: CDR1 SGHAT, CDR2 FQNNGV. The CDR3 covers 13 residues.

This sequence joins TRBV24-1 and TRBJ2-7, with D hard to call. The CDR3 is 12 amino acids. Trimming took off 5 bases at V and 3 bases at J, with 7 bases between the two ends. From germline, CDR1 is KGHDR and CDR2 SFDVKD. The CDR3 protein is CATSAPSYEQYF. The CDR3 nucleotides are TGTGCCACCAGTGCCCCGAGCTACGAGCAGTACTTC.

This sequence joins TRBV7-9 and TRBJ2-3, with 10 bases fitting TRBD2. The V and J ends lost 5 bases and 2 bases, in that order; junction bases with no gene match: 4. The CDR3 is 15 residues long. Germline V lookup: CDR1 SEHNR, CDR2 FQNEAQ (reference sequence). CDR3 loop: CASSRTSGPTDTQYF. The CDR3 DNA is TGTGCCAGCAGCCGGACTAGCGGACCCACAGATACGCAGTATTTT. The full variable domain, in which reference TRBV7-9 and TRBJ2-3 provide the parts outside the CDR3, is DTGVSQNPRHKITKRGQNVTFRCDPISEHNRLYWYRQTLGQGPEFLTYFQNEAQLEKSRLLSDRFSAERPKGSFSTLEIQRTEQGDSAMYLCASSRTSGPTDTQYFGPGTRLTVL.

The chain joins TRBV2 to TRBJ2-7, with D perhaps matching TRBD2 (6 bases). Trimming took off 6 bases at V and 5 bases at J, with 11 bases between the two ends. Germline CDR1 is SNHLY and CDR2 is FYNNEI. This CDR3 comprises 12 residues. DNA for the CDR3: TGTGCCAGCAGCGGGAGACTTGACGAGCAGTACTTC. Its translation: CASSGRLDEQYF.

About this clone: The sample contains more than one DNA sequence encoding this CDR3. This rearrangement joins TRBV4-1 to TRBJ1-1; D remains unclear. With 1 base removed from V and 3 bases from J, the gap between germline ends came to 6 bases. Germline V gene lookup returns CDR1 MGHRA and CDR2 YSYEKL. The CDR3 length is 13 residues. Here the CDR3 DNA reads TGCGCCAGCAGCCAAGGACGGGACACTGAAGCTTTCTTT. Its protein product is CASSQGRDTEAFF.

The chain carries TRBV6-5 and TRBJ1-5; no firm D call. The germline gives CDR1 MNHEY, CDR2 SVGAGI. This CDR3 contains 14 residues. V was cut by 6 bases and J by 3 bases, with 12 bases left in between. The CDR3 loop is CASSLDGLNQPQHF. The CDR3 coding sequence is TGTGCCAGCAGCCTAGACGGCCTCAATCAGCCCCAGCATTTT.

The chain recombines TRBV28 with TRBJ1-6, with D possibly TRBD1 on 5 matching bases. V was trimmed by 5 bases and J by 8 bases, leaving 16 bases between them. The CDR3 runs to 15 residues. CDR1 MDHEN and CDR2 SYDVKM come from the germline V gene. CDR3: CASSPAYGGDSPLHF. CDR3 sequence (DNA): TGTGCCAGCAGTCCCGCTTATGGGGGGGATTCACCCCTCCACTTT.

This rearrangement joins TRBV11-2 to TRBJ2-1; 10 bases line up with TRBD2. V trimming: 1 base; J trimming: 7 bases; junction bases outside the gene matches: 13. Germline V CDR1 and CDR2: SGHAT, FQNNGV. The CDR3 runs to 18 residues. CDR3 in DNA: TGTGCCAGCAGCTTAGGGACTAGCGGAAACCCTAAAGGGAATGAGCAGTTCTTC. Translation gives CASSLGTSGNPKGNEQFF.

This chain joins TRBV9 and TRBJ2-3; D perhaps matches TRBD2 (5 bases). With 4 bases removed from V and 6 bases from J, the gap between germline ends came to 18 bases. Germline-derived CDR1 and CDR2 are SGDLS and YYNGEE. This CDR3 region has 15 residues. Here the CDR3 DNA reads TGTGCCAGCAGCCCTTATGGGGAGATGTCGGATACGCAGTATTTT. It specifies CASSPYGEMSDTQYF.

In this sample, this clone is medium-sized. The genes are TRBV30 and TRBJ2-1; 10 bases fit TRBD2. J lost 8 bases, V lost 2 bases, and 12 bases had no gene match. From germline, CDR1 is GTSNPN and CDR2 SVGIG (reference sequence). The length of the CDR3 is 16 residues. CDR3 in amino acids: CAWSPMTSGFTYEQFF. The CDR3 nucleotides read TGTGCCTGGAGTCCTATGACTAGCGGGTTTACCTATGAGCAGTTCTTC.

The V gene is TRBV24-1, the J gene TRBJ2-6; D is ambiguous. The CDR3 contains 12 residues. CDR1 and CDR2 from the germline V gene are KGHDR and SFDVKD. With 10 bases removed from V and 2 bases from J, the gap between germline ends came to 5 bases. CDR3 region: CATAAGANVLTF. CDR3 sequence (DNA): TGTGCCACGGCGGCTGGGGCCAACGTCCTGACTTTC.

The CDR3 protein is CASSSRRRDTGELFF. CDR3 sequence (DNA): TGTGCCAGCAGTTCGAGACGTCGGGACACCGGGGAGCTGTTTTTT. The genes are TRBV27 and TRBJ2-2; unclear D gene. The germline V gene encodes CDR1 MNHEY and CDR2 SMNVEV (reference sequence). The CDR3 spans 15 residues. V lost 4 bases to trimming and J lost 3 bases, with 12 bases between them.

The chain uses TRBV7-3 and TRBJ2-3; maybe TRBD2 (5 bases). Trimming removed 5 bases from V and 4 bases from J, with 16 bases in between. CDR3 size: 15 residues. CDR1 and CDR2 (germline): SGHTA, FQGTGA. CDR3 coding DNA: TGTGCCAGCAGCCCTGACTACAGTACCGCAGATACGCAGTATTTT. Amino acid sequence: CASSPDYSTADTQYF.

The rearrangement links TRBV7-2 to TRBJ2-1; 10 bases map to TRBD2. Germline V gene sequence: CDR1 SGHTA, CDR2 FQGNSA. This CDR3 region has 16 residues. Unmatched junction bases numbered 8, after V lost 5 bases and J lost 4 bases. For the CDR3, the DNA is TGTGCCAGCAGCCCGTCAGCGGGAGGGCAATACAATGAGCAGTTCTTC. Translation: CASSPSAGGQYNEQFF. The whole variable domain, filled in from reference TRBV7-2 and TRBJ2-1, reads GAGVSQSPSNKVTEKGKDVELRCDPISGHTALYWYRQSLGQGLEFLIYFQGNSAPDKSGLPSDRFSAERTGGSVSTLTIQRTQQEDSAVYLCASSPSAGGQYNEQFFGPGTRLTVL.

The gene calls are TRBV19 and TRBJ2-2, with TRBD1 matching over 9 bases. Germline CDR1 and CDR2: LNHDA and SQIVND (reference sequence). J was trimmed by 4 bases and V by 4 bases; bases with no gene match: 4. The CDR3 consists of 15 residues. The CDR3 loop reads CASSRDRVITGELFF. The DNA for the CDR3 is TGTGCCAGTAGTAGGGACAGGGTAATCACCGGGGAGCTGTTTTTT.

V and J are TRBV30 and TRBJ1-2, with D unresolved. The CDR3 is 13 amino acids. V gave up 4 bases and J gave up 6 bases, with 15 bases separating them. Germline values: CDR1 GTSNPN, CDR2 SVGIG (reference sequence). This chain's CDR3 is CAWNPRSGDGYTF. The CDR3 DNA follows: TGTGCCTGGAACCCCCGTAGCGGGGATGGCTACACCTTC. The whole variable domain, remainder taken from reference TRBV30 and TRBJ1-2, is SQTIHQWPATLVQPVGSPLSLECTVEGTSNPNLYWYRQAAGRGLQLLFYSVGIGQISSEVPQNLSASRPQDRQFILSSKKLLLSDSGFYLCAWNPRSGDGYTFGSGTRLTVV.

There are a few counts of this clone. The rearrangement joins TRBV27 to TRBJ1-1; D ambiguous. V was clipped by 0 bases and J by 1 base, with 9 bases between them. Germline lookup yields CDR1 MNHEY and CDR2 SMNVEV (reference sequence). The length of the CDR3 is 15 residues. The CDR3 coding sequence is TGTGCCAGCAGTTTATCGGGCAGCCGGAACACTGAAGCTTTCTTT. Its protein product is CASSLSGSRNTEAFF.